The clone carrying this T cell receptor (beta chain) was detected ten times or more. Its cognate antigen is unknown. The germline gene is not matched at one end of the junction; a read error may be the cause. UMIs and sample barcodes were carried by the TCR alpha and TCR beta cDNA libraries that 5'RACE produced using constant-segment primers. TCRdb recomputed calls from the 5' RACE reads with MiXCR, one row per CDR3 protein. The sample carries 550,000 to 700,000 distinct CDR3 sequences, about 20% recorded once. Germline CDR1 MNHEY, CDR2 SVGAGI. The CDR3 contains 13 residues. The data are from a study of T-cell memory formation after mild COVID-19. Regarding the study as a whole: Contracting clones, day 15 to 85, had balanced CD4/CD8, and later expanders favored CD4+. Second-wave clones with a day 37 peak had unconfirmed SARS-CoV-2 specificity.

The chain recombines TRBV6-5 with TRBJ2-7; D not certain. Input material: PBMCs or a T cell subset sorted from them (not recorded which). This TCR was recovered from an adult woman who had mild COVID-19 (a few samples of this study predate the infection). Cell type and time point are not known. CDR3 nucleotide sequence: TGTGCCTCGGGCGAGCCACCCCATTACGCGCAGTACTTC. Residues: CASGEPPHYAQYF.